The 8 T cell receptor beta chains listed next were all sequenced from one sample in a study of T-cell memory formation after mild COVID-19. One entry per CDR3 protein results from TCRdb running MiXCR on the 5' RACE reads. The sample yields about 190,000 distinct CDR3 sequences, around 30% seen once. Sequencing input: PBMCs or a T cell subset sorted from them (not recorded which). The receptor source for this set is an adult woman who had mild COVID-19 (a few samples of this study predate the infection). Cell type and time point are not known.

This chain connects TRBV5-1 to TRBJ1-1; D is uncertain. CDR1 is SGHRS and CDR2 is YFSETQ in the germline V gene. This CDR3 contains 13 residues. V lost 4 bases, J lost 3 bases, and 10 bases lay in between. CDR3 residues: CASSAAWDTEAFF. CDR3 nucleotides: TGCGCCAGCAGCGCGGCCTGGGACACTGAAGCTTTCTTT.

This rearrangement joins TRBV7-9 to TRBJ2-7; D may correspond to TRBD1 or TRBD2 (6 bases each). With 3 bases removed from V and 6 bases from J, the gap between germline ends came to 12 bases. This CDR3 region has 13 residues. CDR1 is SEHNR and CDR2 is FQNEAQ in the germline V gene (reference sequence). The CDR3 DNA reads as TGTGCCAGCAGCTTCGGAGGGGGTGCCGAGCAGTACTTC. As protein: CASSFGGGAEQYF.

This clonotype was recorded a few times. The rearrangement joins TRBV4-2 to TRBJ2-3, with 15 positions matching TRBD2. Germline trimming cut 4 bases from V and 4 bases from J; bases unmatched to any gene: 6. The length of the CDR3 is 17 residues. CDR1 and CDR2 from the germline V gene are LGHNA and YNFKEQ. In nucleotides, the CDR3 is TGTGCCAGCAGCCCCAGAGGGACTAGCGGGAGGTCAGATACGCAGTATTTT. This gives the protein CASSPRGTSGRSDTQYF.

This clonotype has a handful of counts. The rearrangement joins TRBV18 to TRBJ1-5, with D perhaps TRBD1 (6 bases). The CDR3 contains 15 residues. Trimming took 3 bases from V and 7 from J, leaving 16 bases between them. The germline CDR1 and CDR2 sequences are KGHSH and LQKENI. The CDR3 DNA reads as TGTGCCAGCTCACCCGGTGAGGACACAGGGCAGCCCCAGCATTTT. Translating gives CASSPGEDTGQPQHF. The entire variable domain, with the rest obtained from reference TRBV18 and TRBJ1-5, is as follows: NAGVMQNPRHLVRRRGQEARLRCSPMKGHSHVYWYRQLPEEGLKFMVYLQKENIIDESGMPKERFSAEFPKEGPSILRIQQVVRGDSAAYFCASSPGEDTGQPQHFGDGTRLSIL.

The chain recombines TRBV20-1 with TRBJ2-7; D unclear. Trimming took off 2 bases at V and 6 bases at J, with 11 bases between the two ends. The CDR3 loop spans 12 amino acids. CDR1 DFQATT and CDR2 SNEGSKA come from the germline V gene (reference sequence). The CDR3 sequence: CSARPDGPEQYF. The DNA for the CDR3 is TGCAGTGCTAGACCGGACGGACCCGAGCAGTACTTC.

This sequence joins TRBV4-3 and TRBJ1-1; 9 nucleotides match TRBD1. CDR1 is LGHNA and CDR2 is YSLEER in the germline V gene. This CDR3 spans 18 amino acids. Trimming at V came to 4 bases and at J to 3 bases, leaving 15 bases not matched to a gene. CDR3 region: CASSPSEPGQGPYTEAFF. The CDR3 nucleotides read TGCGCCAGCAGCCCAAGTGAGCCGGGACAGGGCCCGTACACTGAAGCTTTCTTT.

This clonotype has only a few counts. The CDR3 sequence is CSVDLTGTAEAQYF. The CDR3, as DNA: TGCAGCGTTGACCTCACCGGGACAGCCGAGGCCCAGTACTTC. The J gene is TRBJ2-5, the V gene TRBV29-1, with TRBD1 matching 7 bases. This CDR3 comprises 14 residues. The ends lost 3 bases at V and 9 bases at J; junction bases unmatched: 13. Germline CDR1 and CDR2: SQVTM and ANQGSEA. Using reference TRBV29-1 and TRBJ2-5 for the parts outside the CDR3, the full variable domain is SAVISQKPSRDICQRGTSLTIQCQVDSQVTMMFWYRQQPGQSLTLIATANQGSEATYESGFVIDKFPISRPNLTFSTLTVSNMSPEDSSIYLCSVDLTGTAEAQYFGPGTRLLVL.

This chain links TRBV5-1 with TRBJ2-3, with a possible D match to TRBD1 (6 bases). Germline CDR1 SGHRS, CDR2 YFSETQ. V shed 2 bases and J shed 2 bases, with 12 bases lying between them. The CDR3 consists of 15 residues. The CDR3, as DNA: TGCGCCAGCAGCTTTGGGACATTCGACACAGATACGCAGTATTTT. Translation gives CASSFGTFDTDTQYF.